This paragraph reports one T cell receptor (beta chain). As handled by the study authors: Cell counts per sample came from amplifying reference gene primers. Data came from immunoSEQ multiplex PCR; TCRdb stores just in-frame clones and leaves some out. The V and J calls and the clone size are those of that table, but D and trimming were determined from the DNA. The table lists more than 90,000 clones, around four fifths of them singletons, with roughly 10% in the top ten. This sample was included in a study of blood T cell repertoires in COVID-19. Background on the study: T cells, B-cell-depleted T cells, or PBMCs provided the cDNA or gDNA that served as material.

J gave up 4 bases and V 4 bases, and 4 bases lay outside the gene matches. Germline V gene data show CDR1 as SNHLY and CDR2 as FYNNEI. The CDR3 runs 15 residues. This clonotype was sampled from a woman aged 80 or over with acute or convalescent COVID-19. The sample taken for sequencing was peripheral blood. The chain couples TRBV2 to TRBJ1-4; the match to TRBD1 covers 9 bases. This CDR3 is CASSGTGAGNEKLFF. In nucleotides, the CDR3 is TGTGCCAGCAGTGGGACAGGGGCTGGTAATGAAAAACTGTTTTTT.